These 30 T cell receptor beta chains were all obtained from the same sample, sequenced in a study of blood T cell repertoires in COVID-19 (dated by TCRdb to the early 2020s). Library generation was performed with the immunoSEQ multiplex PCR assay. TCRdb holds this immuneACCESS table with in-frame rearrangements only. Some clones are missing; in checked studies, unresolved V genes explain under half, and the rest has no known cause. Within this sample are under 300,000 clones, with under 95% of them counted one time only. The top ten constitute roughly 2.1% of the sample. Sequenced input: PBMCs or T cells enriched from blood (not recorded which). The receptors stem from a woman in her forties with acute COVID-19.

The rearrangement joins TRBV6-6 to TRBJ2-7; possibly TRBD2 for D (6 bases). V was shortened by 7 bases and J by 6 bases, with 10 bases between the two germline ends. This CDR3 is built from 11 residues. Germline lookup yields CDR1 MNHNY and CDR2 SVGAGI (reference sequence). CDR3 sequence (DNA): TGTGCCAGCACCATGGGGGGCGAGCAGTACTTC. Translation: CASTMGGEQYF.

This sequence joins TRBV5-4 and TRBJ2-1; 8 bases fit TRBD1. The CDR3 is made up of 16 amino acids. Per the germline V gene, CDR1 is SGHNT and CDR2 is YYREEE (reference sequence). The J segment lost 7 bases and the V segment lost 1 base, leaving 10 bases of the junction unmatched. CDR3 sequence: CASSLYLVQGANEQFF. DNA of the CDR3: TGTGCCAGCAGCTTGTATCTAGTGCAGGGGGCTAATGAGCAGTTCTTC.

V gene TRBV28 combines with J gene TRBJ1-5, with 7 bases that match TRBD1. The V segment lost 6 bases and the J segment 1 base; nucleotides outside the gene matches: 15. The CDR3 sequence is 18 residues long. Germline V CDR1 and CDR2: MDHEN, SYDVKM. CDR3 coding DNA: TGTGCCAGCAGCCTTGGGGACAGTGACACGGGGAGCAATCAGCCCCAGCATTTT. This translates into CASSLGDSDTGSNQPQHF.

The V call is TRBV5-6, the J call TRBJ2-2; the D is unclear. From germline, CDR1 is SGHDT and CDR2 YYEEEE. V was pared by 1 base and J by 2 bases, with 12 bases between. The CDR3 spans 16 residues. In nucleotides, the CDR3 is TGTGCCAGCAGCTTGCGAAGAATTACTAACACCGGGGAGCTGTTTTTT. It translates to CASSLRRITNTGELFF.

V and J are TRBV6-2 or TRBV6-3 and TRBJ2-7; 7 bases align to TRBD2. Trimming cost V 0 bases and J 1 base; bases outside gene matches: 15. Germline CDR1 and CDR2: MNHEY and SVGEGT. This CDR3 spans 19 amino acids. Here the CDR3 reads CASSYSTRLAGEQSYEQYF. The CDR3 DNA is TGTGCCAGCAGTTACTCGACCCGCCTTGCGGGAGAACAGTCCTACGAGCAGTACTTC.

The gene calls are TRBV19 and TRBJ1-5; D not certain. Trimming shortened V by 3 bases and J by 11 bases, and 8 bases separated the two germline ends. The CDR3 runs 11 residues. Germline V gives CDR1 LNHDA, CDR2 SQIVND (reference sequence). The CDR3 nucleotides read TGTGCCAGTAGTATCAGTAATGCCCAGCATTTT. It yields the protein CASSISNAQHF.

This clone was observed a single time. The chain combines TRBV7-9 with TRBJ2-2; 8 bases match TRBD2. V trimming: 5 bases; J trimming: 3 bases; junction bases outside the gene matches: 8. The germline V gene has CDR1 SEHNR and CDR2 FQNEAQ (reference sequence). This CDR3 spans 16 amino acids. The CDR3 nucleotides are TGTGCCAGCAGCCCCCGGGAGGGCATGGACACCGGGGAGCTGTTTTTT. This translates into CASSPREGMDTGELFF.

The chain carries TRBV28 and TRBJ1-1; TRBD1 aligns across 8 bases. CDR1 and CDR2 (germline): MDHEN, SYDVKM. CDR3 length: 14 amino acids. With V trimmed by 4 bases and J by 1 base, 2 bases remained unmatched. CDR3 protein: CASSWQGANTEAFF. CDR3 nucleotides: TGTGCCAGCAGTTGGCAGGGGGCGAACACTGAAGCTTTCTTT.

The chain employs TRBV7-2 and TRBJ2-3; 8 bases are shared with TRBD2. The V gene's germline CDR1 is SGHTA and CDR2 FQGNSA. V lost 4 bases, J lost 3 bases, and 9 bases stayed unmatched. The CDR3 runs 16 residues. The CDR3 here is CASSSVLRGGTDTQYF. CDR3 coding DNA: TGTGCCAGCAGCTCCGTGCTCCGGGGGGGAACAGATACGCAGTATTTT.

The J gene is TRBJ2-1, the V gene TRBV24-1; TRBD2 matches at 9 bases. Germline values: CDR1 KGHDR, CDR2 SFDVKD. V trimming: 10 bases; J trimming: 0 bases; junction bases outside the gene matches: 6. The length of the CDR3 is 15 residues. The CDR3 here is CATSPAGGSYNEQFF. For the CDR3, the DNA is TGTGCCACATCCCCAGCGGGAGGCTCCTACAATGAGCAGTTCTTC.

V and J are TRBV27 and TRBJ2-3, with TRBD2 matching over 7 bases. Germline V CDR1 and CDR2: MNHEY, SMNVEV (reference sequence). V shed 5 bases, J shed 6 bases, and the junction held 17 bases outside the gene matches. The CDR3 has 17 amino acids. The CDR3 DNA follows: TGTGCCAGCAGTATAGAGACACGACTAGCCTTTGCGGATACGCAGTATTTT. Its protein product is CASSIETRLAFADTQYF.

V usage is TRBV10-3 and J usage is TRBJ1-4, with 9 nucleotides matching TRBD1. The trim removed 0 bases at V and 4 bases at J, leaving 0 bases unmatched. The CDR3 spans 15 residues. Germline V gives CDR1 ENHRY, CDR2 SYGVKD. For the CDR3, the DNA is TGTGCCATCAGTGAGTCGGACAGGGGTAATGAAAAACTGTTTTTT. This codes for CAISESDRGNEKLFF.

This clone was recorded once. The chain couples TRBV2 to TRBJ2-1; a weak D match, TRBD2 (6 bases). Germline CDR1 is SNHLY and CDR2 is FYNNEI. The CDR3 contains 12 residues. Trimming took 11 bases from V and 11 from J, leaving 19 bases between them. This chain's CDR3 is CAWRRVDGQQFF. CDR3 DNA: TGTGCCTGGAGGAGGGTGGACGGGCAGCAGTTCTTC.

The chain recombines TRBV11-2 with TRBJ2-7, with a tentative D call TRBD2 (6 bases). Germline V gives CDR1 SGHAT, CDR2 FQNNGV. Trimming removed 2 bases at V and 6 bases at J, with 14 bases between. The CDR3 runs to 14 residues. The DNA for the CDR3 is TGTGCCAGCAGCTTACCCTGGGACTCCGGCGAGCAGTACTTC. Translating it yields CASSLPWDSGEQYF.

J is TRBJ2-7 and V is TRBV9; the D gene is possibly TRBD2 (6 bases). V was shortened by 2 bases and J by 1 base, with 10 bases between the two germline ends. This CDR3 is 14 amino acids long. CDR1 is SGDLS and CDR2 is YYNGEE in the germline V gene. CDR3 protein: CASSVSGTSYEQYF. CDR3 DNA sequence: TGTGCCAGCAGCGTTAGCGGAACTTCCTACGAGCAGTACTTC.

The chain recombines TRBV5-1 with TRBJ2-7; the D is unclear. V shed 4 bases and J shed 2 bases, with 10 bases lying between them. Per germline, CDR1 SGHRS and CDR2 YFSETQ. The CDR3 runs to 13 residues. CDR3 in amino acids: CASSVGSPYEQYF. The CDR3 DNA follows: TGCGCCAGCAGCGTCGGTAGCCCCTACGAGCAGTACTTC.

The rearrangement joins TRBV6-5 to TRBJ2-5; D is unclear. CDR1 MNHEY and CDR2 SVGAGI come from the germline V gene. This CDR3 is 13 amino acids long. V was cut by 2 bases and J by 3 bases, with 7 bases left in between. DNA for the CDR3: TGTGCCAGCAGTTACGGTCCAGAAGAGACCCAGTACTTC. Translation gives CASSYGPEETQYF.

The CDR3 DNA follows: TGCGCCAGCAGCTTGGGAGGGGGTGAAAACACCATATATTTT. Translation: CASSLGGGENTIYF. V and J are TRBV5-1 and TRBJ1-3; D possibly corresponds to TRBD1 (6 bases). The CDR3 loop spans 14 amino acids. V gave up 0 bases and J gave up 6 bases, with 10 bases separating them. Germline V gene sequence: CDR1 SGHRS, CDR2 YFSETQ. The full variable domain, completed using reference TRBV5-1 and TRBJ1-3, is KAGVTQTPRYLIKTRGQQVTLSCSPISGHRSVSWYQQTPGQGLQFLFEYFSETQRNKGNFPGRFSGRQFSNSRSEMNVSTLELGDSALYLCASSLGGGENTIYFGEGSWLTVV.

The rearrangement joins TRBV5-1 to TRBJ1-4; 7 bases line up with TRBD1. This CDR3 is 14 amino acids long. Trimming cost V 4 bases and J 7 bases; bases outside gene matches: 7. CDR1 and CDR2 from the germline V gene are SGHRS and YFSETQ. The CDR3 DNA sequence: TGCGCCAGCAGCCCAGGGGGTGCGGGTGAAAAACTGTTTTTT. This encodes CASSPGGAGEKLFF.

V gene TRBV7-2 combines with J gene TRBJ1-5, with TRBD1 identical over 9 bases. The CDR3 is 17 residues long. Germline V CDR1 and CDR2: SGHTA, FQGNSA. V dropped 1 base and J dropped 7; count of bases not matched to a gene: 11. The CDR3 nucleotides read TGTGCCAGCAGCTTAGATACCGGGACAGGGTTAGCGCAGCCCCAGCATTTT. Its translation: CASSLDTGTGLAQPQHF.

This sequence joins TRBV4-1 and TRBJ1-3; D might be TRBD1 (6 bases). The V end was cut by 3 bases, the J end by 0 bases, with 9 bases between. Germline CDR1 MGHRA, CDR2 YSYEKL. This CDR3 comprises 15 residues. The chain's CDR3 is CASSHLTGSGNTIYF. CDR3 nucleotides: TGCGCCAGCAGCCATTTGACAGGCTCTGGAAACACCATATATTTT.

The V call is TRBV15, the J call TRBJ1-3, with D maybe TRBD1 (5 bases). The CDR3 spans 14 residues. V was clipped by 0 bases and J by 8 bases, with 11 bases between them. Germline CDR1 reads LNHNV; CDR2 reads YYDKDF (reference sequence). The CDR3 protein is CATSRDLSGDTIYF. The CDR3 DNA is TGTGCCACCAGCAGAGATTTGTCGGGGGACACCATATATTTT.

The gene calls are TRBV5-1 and TRBJ2-2; D remains ambiguous. The CDR3 covers 13 residues. Germline CDR1 is SGHRS and CDR2 is YFSETQ. The V and J ends lost 4 bases and 3 bases respectively, with 7 bases between them. The CDR3 coding sequence is TGCGCCAGCAGCACTTTTGACACCGGGGAGCTGTTTTTT. Residues: CASSTFDTGELFF.

This sequence joins TRBV19 and TRBJ1-1; D possibly corresponds to TRBD1 (6 bases). Germline V lookup: CDR1 LNHDA, CDR2 SQIVND (reference sequence). V was trimmed by 6 bases and J by 4 bases, leaving 12 bases between them. The length of the CDR3 is 13 residues. The CDR3, as DNA: TGTGCCAGTAGACAGGGTATTGGCACTGAAGCTTTCTTT. It yields the protein CASRQGIGTEAFF.

The chain has TRBV11-2 and TRBJ1-1, with TRBD1 identical over 9 bases. The CDR3 runs to 16 residues. V dropped 3 bases and J dropped 1; count of bases not matched to a gene: 6. Germline CDR1 and CDR2: SGHAT and FQNNGV. CDR3 protein: CASSFRQGVGNTEAFF. CDR3 DNA sequence: TGTGCCAGCAGCTTCCGACAGGGGGTAGGGAACACTGAAGCTTTCTTT.

CDR3 DNA sequence: TGCAGCGTCCACTACGAGGGGACAGGGACTAACTATGGCTACACCTTC. This sequence encodes CSVHYEGTGTNYGYTF. V and J are TRBV29-1 and TRBJ1-2; 9 bases align to TRBD1. CDR1 is SQVTM, CDR2 ANQGSEA, per germline. Trimming cost V 6 bases and J 0 bases; bases outside gene matches: 11. The CDR3 runs 16 residues.

The CDR3 DNA sequence: TGTGCCATCAGTGAACAGGGGGTGCTGAACACCGGGGAGCTGTTTTTT. Amino acids: CAISEQGVLNTGELFF. This sequence joins TRBV10-3 and TRBJ2-2; 8 nucleotides align to TRBD1. The V and J ends lost 3 bases and 1 base, in that order; junction bases with no gene match: 4. CDR1 is ENHRY, CDR2 SYGVKD, per germline. The CDR3 is 16 residues long.

The chain carries TRBV5-1 and TRBJ2-2, with D perhaps matching TRBD2 (6 bases). Germline values: CDR1 SGHRS, CDR2 YFSETQ. Trimming took off 6 bases at V and 4 bases at J, with 19 bases between the two ends. The CDR3 has 16 amino acids. The CDR3 loop is CASTLLGQGGTGELFF. The CDR3 bases are TGCGCCAGCACCCTACTCGGGCAGGGAGGCACCGGGGAGCTGTTTTTT. Together with reference TRBV5-1 and TRBJ2-2, the CDR3 gives the full variable domain: KAGVTQTPRYLIKTRGQQVTLSCSPISGHRSVSWYQQTPGQGLQFLFEYFSETQRNKGNFPGRFSGRQFSNSRSEMNVSTLELGDSALYLCASTLLGQGGTGELFFGEGSRLTVL.

The chain is built from TRBV27 and TRBJ2-7; D possibly corresponds to TRBD1 (6 bases). Germline V lookup: CDR1 MNHEY, CDR2 SMNVEV (reference sequence). V lost 8 bases to trimming and J lost 4 bases, with 21 bases between them. The CDR3 length is 15 residues. CDR3 DNA: TGTGCCAGCCGCGATCCTAACAGGGTGACTTACGAGCAGTACTTC. Amino acid sequence: CASRDPNRVTYEQYF.

V and J are TRBV13 and TRBJ2-1, with 11 bases identical to TRBD1. The V segment lost 4 bases and the J segment 6 bases; nucleotides outside the gene matches: 8. Germline V gives CDR1 PRHDT, CDR2 FYEKMQ (reference sequence). The CDR3 sequence is 16 residues long. The CDR3 is CASSSRDRGFGNEQFF. As DNA, the CDR3 is TGTGCCAGCAGCTCCCGGGACAGGGGGTTTGGCAATGAGCAGTTCTTC.